The clone carrying this T cell receptor (beta chain) was recorded only once. Antigen specificity is unknown. TEMRA cells were enriched by FACS, while CD8+ and CD4+ T cells were obtained through a negative isolation that was performed magnetically. The data are from a study of CD8 T cells in Susac syndrome. Study summary: Treatment status at blood draw for the Susac syndrome patients was therapy-naive, corticosteroids, or intravenous immunoglobulin alone.

Random hexamers were used to reverse transcribe the RNA input (about 0.45 to 1 ug). Coverage of TCR beta CDR3 amplification by immunoSEQ multiplex PCR extended to 54 Vbeta and 13 Jbeta. TCRdb called the immunoSEQ multiplex PCR reads again in MiXCR, with one record for every CDR3 protein. The top ten clones hold 0.16% of a sample with some 150,000 distinct CDR3 sequences, 85% to 95% of them seen once. Study results and caveats: In Susac syndrome, CD4+ T cell repertoires lacked any clonal expansion.

With 2 bases removed from V and 1 base from J, the gap between germline ends came to 10 bases. CDR3 length: 15 residues. Per the germline V gene, CDR1 is SGDLS and CDR2 is YYNGEE. Sequences were obtained from CD4+ T cells from PBMCs. V gene TRBV9 combines with J gene TRBJ1-5; no clear D gene. The origin of this receptor is a human donor with Susac syndrome. The CDR3 reads CASSVDGVSNQPQHF. In nucleotides, the CDR3 is TGTGCCAGCAGCGTTGACGGGGTAAGCAATCAGCCCCAGCATTTT.